The clone carrying this TCR beta chain was picked up a small number of times. No antigen is known for it. The sample is drawn from a study of beta chain features in type 1 diabetes. Whole-study context: All samples together contributed 100 million to 120 million sorted cells for examination.

Trimming stripped 1 base from V and 0 bases from J, with 10 bases between. CDR1 MDHEN and CDR2 SYDVKM come from the germline V gene. This CDR3 is 17 amino acids long. A sort by CD45RO/CCR7/CD25/CD127/CD95/CD27 yielded CD4+ naive, central memory, regulatory and stem cell-like memory cells. Whole-study findings and limits: The study found moderately but significantly shorter TCRB CDR3s in all four CD4+ subsets of Type 1 diabetes patients. Fewer insertions but more deletions were seen at VDJ junctions in type 1 diabetes patients.

Reverse transcribing all isolated RNA meant expressed TCRB transcripts were sequenced. Profiling relied on immunoSEQ multiplex PCR, and the TCRdb table lists in-frame clones only, not all of them. The data show about 700,000 clones, about an eighth seen once. Specimen: naive CD4+ T cells from blood. The origin of this receptor is a man younger than 35 with type 1 diabetes. The chain recombines TRBV28 with TRBJ2-6, with D perhaps matching TRBD1 (6 bases). DNA of the CDR3: TGTGCCAGCAGTTTATCCACAGGGATCTCTGGGGCCAACGTCCTGACTTTC. It translates to CASSLSTGISGANVLTF.